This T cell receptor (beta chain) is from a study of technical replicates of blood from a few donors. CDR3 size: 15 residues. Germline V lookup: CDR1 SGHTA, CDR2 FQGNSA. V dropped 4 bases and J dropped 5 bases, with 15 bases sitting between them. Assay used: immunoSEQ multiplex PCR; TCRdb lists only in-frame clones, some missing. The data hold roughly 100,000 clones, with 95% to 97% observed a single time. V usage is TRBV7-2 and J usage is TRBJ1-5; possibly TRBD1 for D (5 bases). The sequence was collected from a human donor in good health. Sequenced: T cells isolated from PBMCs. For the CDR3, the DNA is TGTGCCAGCAGCTCTGGACCGGGGGAGTATCAGCCCCAGCATTTT. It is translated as CASSSGPGEYQPQHF.